The 5 T cell receptor gamma chains below come from one sample, sequenced in a study of Vδ1+ human thymocytes. Findings and caveats of the study: In the thymus, TRG and TRD repertoires looked highly polyclonal with Gaussian CDR3 lengths.

These receptors' targets are unknown. Sequences come from RNA converted to cDNA by reverse transcription. Multiplex PCR used pooled V-gene forward primers and a constant-region reverse primer to amplify CDR3s. TCRdb re-called clones from the multiplex PCR reads via CATT. The sample carries 8,000 to 9,000 gamma-chain clones, less than 60% recorded once. The sequenced sample was Vdelta1+ gamma-delta thymocytes from the thymus. The subset was: FACS-sorted CD3+ TCRalphabeta- TCRVdelta1+ TCRVdelta2- thymocytes. The receptors shown here come from a girl under three years old who had congenital heart surgery.

The chain employs TRGV2 and TRGJ1 or TRGJ2. No J segment appears in TCRdb, so it was assigned here by matching the sequence to germline. Germline CDR1 reads EGSNGY; CDR2 reads YDSYNSKV. With 3 bases clipped from V and 10 bases from J, the junction kept 6 bases outside the gene matches. The CDR3 has 11 amino acids. CDR3: CATWDQGKKLF. The CDR3 bases are TGTGCCACCTGGGACCAGGGAAAGAAACTCTTT.

The chain carries TRGV2 and TRGJ1 or TRGJ2. TCRdb is silent on the J gene; assignment here came from matching the DNA to germline. The length of the CDR3 is 12 residues. Trimming at V came to 0 bases and at J to 11 bases, leaving 7 bases not matched to a gene. CDR1 EGSNGY and CDR2 YDSYNSKV come from the germline V gene. This chain's CDR3 is CATWDGLREKLF. In DNA form, the CDR3 reads TGTGCCACCTGGGACGGGCTTCGGGAGAAACTCTTT.

The gene calls are TRGV2 and TRGJ1 or TRGJ2. TCRdb carries no J gene annotation; the J gene was assigned here by matching the DNA with germline. V lost 3 bases, J lost 0 bases, and 17 bases stayed unmatched. The CDR3 contains 18 residues. Germline V gives CDR1 EGSNGY, CDR2 YDSYNSKV. The CDR3 sequence is CATWDRPGLTTNYYKKLF. The CDR3 nucleotides are TGTGCCACCTGGGACAGGCCGGGGTTGACGACGAATTATTATAAGAAACTCTTT.

The rearrangement links TRGV4 to TRGJ1 or TRGJ2. TCRdb records no J gene; here it was assigned by comparing the DNA to germline. The V and J ends lost 2 bases and 12 bases, in that order; junction bases with no gene match: 7. This CDR3 contains 11 residues. Per the germline V gene, CDR1 is EGSTGY and CDR2 is YDSYTSSV. In DNA, the CDR3 is TGTGCCACCTGGGATGACTCGGGGAAACTCTTT. It codes for CATWDDSGKLF.

This clone was seen a handful of times. The J gene is TRGJP2, the V gene TRGV3. V dropped 6 bases and J dropped 3; count of bases not matched to a gene: 4. This CDR3 has 13 amino acids. The germline V gene encodes CDR1 VTNTFY and CDR2 YDVSTARD (reference sequence). Here the CDR3 DNA reads TGTGCCACCTGGTGTCGTAGTGATTGGATCAAGACGTTT. This codes for CATWCRSDWIKTF.